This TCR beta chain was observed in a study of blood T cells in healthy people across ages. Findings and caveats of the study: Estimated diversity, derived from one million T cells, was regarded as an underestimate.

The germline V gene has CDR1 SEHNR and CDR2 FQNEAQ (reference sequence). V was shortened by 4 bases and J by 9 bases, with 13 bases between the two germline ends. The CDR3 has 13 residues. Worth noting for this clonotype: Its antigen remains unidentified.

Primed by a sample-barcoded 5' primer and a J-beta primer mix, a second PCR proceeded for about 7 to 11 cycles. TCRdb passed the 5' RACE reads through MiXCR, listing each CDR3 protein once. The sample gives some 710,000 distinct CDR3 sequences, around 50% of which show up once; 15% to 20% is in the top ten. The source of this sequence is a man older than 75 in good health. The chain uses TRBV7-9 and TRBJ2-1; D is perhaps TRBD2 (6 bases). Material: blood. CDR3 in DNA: TGTGCCAGCAGCTGGGGGGAATGGGCTGAGCAGTTCTTC. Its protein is CASSWGEWAEQFF.